This entry describes one TCR beta chain. Its antigen is unidentified. This entry comes from a study of cytomegalovirus exposure and HLA in healthy donors. Germline CDR1 is SGHAT and CDR2 is FQNNGV. Trimming cost V 2 bases and J 4 bases, with 9 bases left between them. This CDR3 has 13 residues. Study observations and caveats: Investigators reported approximately 170 TCR beta chains as tied to cytomegalovirus. Most observed TCR sequences were rare, whereas some public TCRs were detected in many donors.

Repertoires were generated with immunoSEQ multiplex PCR, while TCRdb's copy carries only in-frame clones and drops some. The table lists some 100,000 clones, roughly nine tenths of them singletons. Sample: PBMCs. This sequence was found in a man between 18 and 29 years old in good health and CMV-seropositive. This chain links TRBV11-2 with TRBJ2-7; D not certain. The CDR3 region is CASSLSFVYEQYF. For the CDR3, the DNA is TGTGCCAGCAGCTTATCGTTTGTTTACGAGCAGTACTTC.